This T cell receptor beta chain was identified during a study of CD8 T cells in ankylosing spondylitis. Many counts were recorded for this clonotype. The CDR3 runs 16 residues. Germline CDR1 DFQATT, CDR2 SNEGSKA (reference sequence). V was pared by 6 bases and J by 0 bases, with 9 bases of the junction left unmatched. One entry per CDR3 protein, called by TCRdb with MiXCR from the 5' RACE reads. The repertoire holds hundreds of thousands of distinct CDR3 sequences, with about 10% as singletons. The clonotype originates from a male donor with ankylosing spondylitis or in good health (not recorded which). The chain joins TRBV20-1 to TRBJ2-2; 8 nucleotides line up with TRBD2. The source material was blood, either unsorted or a sorted T cell fraction (not recorded which). The CDR3 loop reads CSAQRDSGANTGELFF. CDR3 nucleotide sequence: TGCAGTGCCCAGAGAGATAGCGGGGCGAACACCGGGGAGCTGTTTTTT.